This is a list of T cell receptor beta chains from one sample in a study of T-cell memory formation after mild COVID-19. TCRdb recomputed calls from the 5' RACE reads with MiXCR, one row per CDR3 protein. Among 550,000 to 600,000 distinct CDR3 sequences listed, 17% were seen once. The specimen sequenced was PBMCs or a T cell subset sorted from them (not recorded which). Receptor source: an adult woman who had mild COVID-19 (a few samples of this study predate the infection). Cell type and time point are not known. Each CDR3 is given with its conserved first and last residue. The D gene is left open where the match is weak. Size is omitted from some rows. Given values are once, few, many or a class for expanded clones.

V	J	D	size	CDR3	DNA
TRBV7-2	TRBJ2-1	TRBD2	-	CASSSPWASGINNEQFF	TGTGCCAGCAGCTCACCCTGGGCTAGCGGGATAAACAATGAGCAGTTCTTC
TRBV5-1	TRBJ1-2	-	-	CASSSNGQGYTF	TGCGCCAGCAGCTCGAACGGGCAAGGCTACACCTTC
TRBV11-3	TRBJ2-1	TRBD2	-	CASSPREGESYNEQFF	TGTGCCAGCAGTCCCCGGGAGGGAGAATCCTACAATGAGCAGTTCTTC
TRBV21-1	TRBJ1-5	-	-	CASSKAFRVPNQPQHF	TGTGCCAGCAGCAAAGCGTTCCGGGTACCCAATCAGCCCCAGCATTTT
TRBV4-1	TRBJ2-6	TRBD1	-	CASSQRTGFGSGANVLTF	TGCGCCAGCAGCCAACGGACAGGGTTCGGGTCTGGGGCCAACGTCCTGACTTTC
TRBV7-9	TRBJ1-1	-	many	CASSLDNSNTEAFF	TGTGCCAGCAGCTTAGATAACAGTAACACTGAAGCTTTCTTT
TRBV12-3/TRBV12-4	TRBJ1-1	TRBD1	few	CASSLTGGATEAFF	TGTGCCAGCAGTTTGACAGGGGGCGCCACTGAAGCTTTCTTT
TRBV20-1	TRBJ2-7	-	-	CSARTSFHYEQYF	TGCAGTGCTAGAACCAGTTTTCACTACGAGCAGTACTTC
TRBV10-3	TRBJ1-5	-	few	CAISTEQSNQPQHF	TGTGCCATCAGCACAGAACAGAGCAATCAGCCCCAGCATTTT
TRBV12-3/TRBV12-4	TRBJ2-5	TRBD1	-	CASKYGTEETQYF	TGTGCCAGCAAATACGGGACAGAAGAGACCCAGTACTTC
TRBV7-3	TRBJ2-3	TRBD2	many	CASSFLAGGPPDTQYF	TGTGCCAGCAGCTTCTTAGCGGGAGGGCCCCCAGATACGCAGTATTTT
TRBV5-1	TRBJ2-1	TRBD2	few	CASSSRRAGEREKGNEQFF	TGCGCCAGCAGCTCCCGGAGAGCAGGGGAGCGGGAGAAGGGCAATGAGCAGTTCTTC
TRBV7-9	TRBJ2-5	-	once	CASSPRGQGRETQYF	TGTGCCAGCAGCCCTCGGGGGCAGGGGCGAGAGACCCAGTACTTC
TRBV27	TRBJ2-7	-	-	CASSHGTEDYEQYF	TGTGCCAGCAGCCACGGGACGGAGGACTACGAGCAGTACTTC
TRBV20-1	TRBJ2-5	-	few	CSARLVELETQYF	TGCAGTGCGAGGCTTGTAGAATTGGAGACCCAGTACTTC
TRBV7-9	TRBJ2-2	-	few	CASSPRYTGELFF	TGTGCCAGCAGCCCACGATACACCGGGGAGCTGTTTTTT
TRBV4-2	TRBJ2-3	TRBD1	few	CASSQQGVRTDTQYF	TGTGCCAGCAGCCAGCAGGGGGTACGCACAGATACGCAGTATTTT
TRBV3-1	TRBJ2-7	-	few	CASSPGPDAYEQYF	TGTGCCAGCAGCCCCGGGCCGGACGCCTACGAGCAGTACTTC
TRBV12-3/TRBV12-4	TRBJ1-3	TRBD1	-	CASIRGTAFPGNTIYF	TGTGCCAGCATACGCGGGACAGCTTTCCCAGGAAACACCATATATTTT
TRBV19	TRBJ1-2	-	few	CASSIQPSNYGYTF	TGTGCCAGTAGTATACAGCCCTCCAACTATGGCTACACCTTC
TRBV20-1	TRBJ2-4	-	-	CSARDPRLGGQKNIQYF	TGCAGTGCTAGAGACCCCCGGTTGGGAGGACAGAAAAACATTCAGTACTTC
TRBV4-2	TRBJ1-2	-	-	CASSQGPAYGYTF	TGTGCCAGCAGCCAAGGCCCAGCTTATGGCTACACCTTC
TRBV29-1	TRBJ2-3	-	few	CSVPTPSGPTDTQYF	TGCAGCGTCCCTACTCCCAGCGGACCAACAGATACGCAGTATTTT
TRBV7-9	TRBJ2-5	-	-	CASSLSGGEETQYF	TGTGCCAGCAGCTTATCCGGGGGAGAAGAGACCCAGTACTTC
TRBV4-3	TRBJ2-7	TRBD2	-	CASSQREVREGPDSYEQYF	TGCGCCAGCAGCCAAAGAGAGGTCCGGGAGGGCCCCGACTCCTACGAGCAGTACTTC
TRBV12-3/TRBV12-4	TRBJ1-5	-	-	CASTKQDYQPQHF	TGTGCCAGCACAAAGCAGGACTATCAGCCCCAGCATTTT
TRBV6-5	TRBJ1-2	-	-	CASRPTQGYGYTF	TGTGCCAGCAGGCCCACACAGGGTTATGGCTACACCTTC
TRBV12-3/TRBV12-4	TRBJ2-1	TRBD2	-	CASSSTSGSSSGEQFF	TGTGCCAGCAGTTCGACTAGCGGGAGCTCTTCCGGGGAGCAGTTCTTC
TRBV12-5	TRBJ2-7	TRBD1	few	CASGLVLGQDSYEQYF	TGTGCTAGTGGTTTGGTACTCGGACAGGACTCCTACGAGCAGTACTTC
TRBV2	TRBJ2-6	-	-	CASSAGGASGANVLTF	TGTGCCAGCAGTGCAGGGGGGGCCTCTGGGGCCAACGTCCTGACTTTC
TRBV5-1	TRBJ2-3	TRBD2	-	CASSLSASGGGDTQYF	TGCGCCAGCAGCTTGTCCGCTAGCGGGGGCGGAGATACGCAGTATTTT
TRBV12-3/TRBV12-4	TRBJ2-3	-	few	CASSLAGSADTQYF	TGTGCCAGCAGTTTGGCAGGGTCCGCCGATACGCAGTATTTT
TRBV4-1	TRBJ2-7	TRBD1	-	CASSQVGTVSYEQYF	TGCGCCAGCAGCCAAGTTGGGACAGTTTCCTACGAGCAGTACTTC
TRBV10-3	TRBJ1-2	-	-	CAISEGLATNYGYTF	TGTGCCATCAGCGAGGGACTAGCGACTAACTATGGCTACACCTTC
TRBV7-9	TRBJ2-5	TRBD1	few	CASNPGQGETQYF	TGTGCCAGCAACCCGGGACAGGGAGAGACCCAGTACTTC
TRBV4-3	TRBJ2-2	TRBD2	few	CASSQDYGRWGTTGTGELFF	TGCGCCAGCAGCCAAGATTATGGTCGGTGGGGGACTACGGGGACCGGGGAGCTGTTTTTT
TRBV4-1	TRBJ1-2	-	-	CASSQDEGGGGYTF	TGCGCCAGCAGCCAAGATGAGGGAGGGGGTGGCTACACCTTC
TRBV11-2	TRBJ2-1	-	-	CASSLDGLVIDEQFF	TGTGCCAGCAGCTTAGATGGGTTAGTTATCGATGAGCAGTTCTTC
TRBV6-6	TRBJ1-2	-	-	CAHLEVPNYGYTF	TGTGCCCATCTCGAGGTGCCTAACTATGGCTACACCTTC
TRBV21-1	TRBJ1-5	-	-	CASSKWRAQLHQPQHF	TGTGCCAGCAGCAAATGGAGGGCACAGTTACACCAGCCCCAGCATTTT
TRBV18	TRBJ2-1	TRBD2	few	CASSLSGGPYNEQFF	TGTGCCAGCTCCCTCAGCGGGGGGCCCTACAATGAGCAGTTCTTC
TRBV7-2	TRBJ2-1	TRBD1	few	CASSRTGERNEQFF	TGTGCCAGCAGCCGGACAGGGGAGAGGAATGAGCAGTTCTTC
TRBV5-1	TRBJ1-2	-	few	CASSLDRVGAGGYTF	TGCGCCAGCAGCTTGGACAGGGTCGGAGCGGGTGGCTACACCTTC
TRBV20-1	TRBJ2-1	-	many	CSAGTIGVSYNEQFF	TGCAGTGCTGGGACAATAGGGGTTTCCTACAATGAGCAGTTCTTC
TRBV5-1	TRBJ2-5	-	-	CASSGKSRWETQYF	TGCGCCAGCAGCGGGAAATCGAGGTGGGAGACCCAGTACTTC
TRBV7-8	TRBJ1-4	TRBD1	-	CASSAGGGGYEKLFF	TGTGCCAGCAGCGCAGGGGGCGGGGGATATGAAAAACTGTTTTTT
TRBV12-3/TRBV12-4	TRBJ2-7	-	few	CASSFAGGAYYEQYF	TGTGCCAGCAGTTTCGCCGGGGGCGCTTACTACGAGCAGTACTTC
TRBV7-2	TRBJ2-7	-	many	CASSLSLGYYEQYF	TGTGCCAGCAGCTTATCCCTAGGCTACTACGAGCAGTACTTC
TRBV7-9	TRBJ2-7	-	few	CASTREGGSYEQYF	TGTGCCAGCACTAGGGAGGGGGGGTCCTACGAGCAGTACTTC
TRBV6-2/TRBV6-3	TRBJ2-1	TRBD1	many	CASSTRQGPSYNEQFF	TGTGCCAGCAGTACCAGACAGGGGCCGTCCTACAATGAGCAGTTCTTC
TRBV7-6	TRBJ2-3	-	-	CASSFTGDSTDTQYF	TGTGCCAGCAGCTTCACCGGGGACAGCACAGATACGCAGTATTTT
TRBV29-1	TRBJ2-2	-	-	CSVEDGGLNTGELFF	TGCAGCGTTGAAGACGGGGGATTGAACACCGGGGAGCTGTTTTTT
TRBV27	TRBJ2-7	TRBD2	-	CASSSPSGSSYEQYF	TGTGCCAGCAGTTCCCCTAGCGGGAGTTCCTACGAGCAGTACTTC